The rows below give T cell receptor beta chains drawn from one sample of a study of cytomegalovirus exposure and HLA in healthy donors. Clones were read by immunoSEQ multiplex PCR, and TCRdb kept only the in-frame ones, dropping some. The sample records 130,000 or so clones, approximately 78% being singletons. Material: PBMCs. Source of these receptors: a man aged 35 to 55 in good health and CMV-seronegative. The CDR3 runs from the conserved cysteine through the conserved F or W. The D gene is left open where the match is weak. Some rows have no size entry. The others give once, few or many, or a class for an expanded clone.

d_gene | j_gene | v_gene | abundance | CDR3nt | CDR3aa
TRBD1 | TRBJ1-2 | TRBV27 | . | TGTGCCAGCAGTCCGCTGGGGACAGGGTTTTACTATGGCTACACCTTC | CASSPLGTGFYYGYTF
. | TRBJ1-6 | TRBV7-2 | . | TGTGCCAGCACCCGGGATTATAATTCACCCCTCCACTTT | CASTRDYNSPLHF
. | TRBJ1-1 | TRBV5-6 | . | TGTGCCAGCAGCCCTTGGCGTACAGGTTTTAGATCTGAAGCTTTCTTT | CASSPWRTGFRSEAFF
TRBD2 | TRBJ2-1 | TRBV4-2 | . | TGTGCCAGCAGCCAAGAGGGGGCGGGAGGGCCCGCCAATGAGCAGTTCTTC | CASSQEGAGGPANEQFF
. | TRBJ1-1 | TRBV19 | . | TGTGCCAGTAGCCCGATTGCGGGGCGCACTGAAGCTTTCTTT | CASSPIAGRTEAFF
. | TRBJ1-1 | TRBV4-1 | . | TGCGCCAGCAGCCCACTTTTCAGGGGTAACACTGAAGCTTTCTTT | CASSPLFRGNTEAFF
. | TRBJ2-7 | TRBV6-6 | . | TGTGCCGGGCGTGGGGCCACCTACGAGCAGTACTTC | CAGRGATYEQYF
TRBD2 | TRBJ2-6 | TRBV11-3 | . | TGTGCCAGCAGTCCGGGGGGCTCTGGGGCCAACGTCCTGACTTTC | CASSPGGSGANVLTF
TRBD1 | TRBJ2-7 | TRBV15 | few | TGTGCCACCAGCAGAGTGTGGACAGGGCCCTCCTACGAGCAGTACTTC | CATSRVWTGPSYEQYF
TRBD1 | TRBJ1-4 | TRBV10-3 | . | TGTGCCACAAGGGACAGGGAGAATGAAAAACTGTTTTTT | CATRDRENEKLFF
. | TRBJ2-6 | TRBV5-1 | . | TGCGCCAGCAGCCCGCAGGGCCTCTCTGGGGCCAACGGCCTGACTTTC | CASSPQGLSGANGLTF
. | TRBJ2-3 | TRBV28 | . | TGTGCCAGCAATAATGGACAGCTCCTTGGTGGTACGCAGTATTTT | CASNNGQLLGGTQYF
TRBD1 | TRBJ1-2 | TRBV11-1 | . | TGTGCCAGCAGCTCTGATCCCGGGACAGGGAACTATGGCTACACCTTC | CASSSDPGTGNYGYTF
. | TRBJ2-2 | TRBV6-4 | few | TGTGCCAGCAGACAGGGTAACACCGGGGAGCTGTTTTTT | CASRQGNTGELFF
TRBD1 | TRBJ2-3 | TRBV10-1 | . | TGCGCCAGCAGTGAGTTTGGACAGGTACTCACAGATACGCAGTATTTT | CASSEFGQVLTDTQYF
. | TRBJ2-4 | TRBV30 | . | TGTGCCTGGAATCTCGGACAGCGGAAAAACATTCAGTACTTC | CAWNLGQRKNIQYF
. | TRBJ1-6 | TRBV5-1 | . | TGCGCCAGCAGCTCCCGAGCGGGAAATTCACCCCTCCACTTT | CASSSRAGNSPLHF
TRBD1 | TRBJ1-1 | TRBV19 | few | TGTGCCAGTAACCAAGCAGGGGGTAGCATGAAAGCTTTCTTT | CASNQAGGSMKAFF
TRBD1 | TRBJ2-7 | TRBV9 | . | TGTGCCAGCAGCGTAGTTCCCACGGGACAGGGGAACGAGCAGTACTTC | CASSVVPTGQGNEQYF
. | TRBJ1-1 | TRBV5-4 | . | TGTGCCAGCAGCTTGGTCTACCAGGGGAAGCTGGGTGCTTTCTTT | CASSLVYQGKLGAFF
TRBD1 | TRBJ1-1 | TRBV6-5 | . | TGTGCCAGCAGAAAGACAGGGGGACGCGGTGTAGCTTTCTTT | CASRKTGGRGVAFF
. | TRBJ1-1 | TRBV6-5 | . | TGTGCCAGCAGTTACTCCCTAACCTTGGACACTGAAGCTTTCTTT | CASSYSLTLDTEAFF
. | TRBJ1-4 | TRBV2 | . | TGTGCCAGCAATAGGGGCGCAACTAATGAAAAACTGTTTTTT | CASNRGATNEKLFF